The table lists the clone carrying this TCR beta chain with a few counts. Its antigen is not known. This record comes from a study of lymphopenia after photon versus proton radiotherapy. This CDR3 is built from 14 residues. The V end lost 4 bases, the J end lost 2 bases, and 9 bases lay between the germline ends. Germline V gene data show CDR1 as SNHLY and CDR2 as FYNNEI. This table comes from immunoSEQ multiplex PCR, and its TCRdb copy is limited to in-frame clones, with some not included. The data show more than 80,000 clones, around 83% seen once. Study observations and caveats: Post-nadir TCR diversity decline inversely tracked overall survival among those who died. After lymphocyte nadir, photon-treated repertoires showed oligoclonal expansion, especially CD8+ Temra.

The sample consisted of peripheral blood, taken from a patient treated with proton-based radiotherapy. The chain recombines TRBV2 with TRBJ1-5; weak D call: TRBD1 (5 bases). The TCR sequence derives from a man aged 55 to 70 with pancreatic cancer. The CDR3 DNA reads TGTGCCAGCAGTGGGTGGGACCGCAATCAGCCCCAGCATTTT. Amino acids: CASSGWDRNQPQHF.